This entry describes one T cell receptor (beta chain). Its specificity is unknown. The sample is drawn from a study of breast tumors, draining lymph nodes, adjacent tissues. Overall study results and limits: Luminal-like breast cancer showed significantly higher tumor–nontumor repertoire similarity than basal-like. Compared with lymph nodes, tumors were less diverse; compared with nontumor tissue, more.

TCRdb reanalysed the multiplex PCR reads using MiXCR and keeps one entry per CDR3 protein. The sample lists about 15,000 distinct CDR3 sequences; 40% to 55% were seen once. The receptor was isolated from a female donor with breast cancer. Some clones in this sample may be carry-over from other donors' samples. The sample consisted of tumor-adjacent breast tissue.

In nucleotides, the CDR3 is TGCAGTGCATACGGCGAGTTCCTAGGCGATGAGCAGTTCTTC. The encoded protein is CSAYGEFLGDEQFF. The genes are TRBV20-1 and TRBJ2-1; unclear D gene. The germline V gene has CDR1 DFQATT and CDR2 SNEGSKA (reference sequence). The V end was cut by 6 bases, the J end by 8 bases, with 20 bases between. There are 14 residues in the CDR3.